This T cell receptor (beta chain) was captured in a study of cytomegalovirus exposure and HLA in healthy donors. Looking at the study overall: In terms of ancestry, the Caucasian-associated cluster contained 81% of the roughly 400 genotyped donors.

PCR employed 60 Vbeta and 13 Jbeta primers. The protocol was immunoSEQ multiplex PCR, while the TCRdb copy is restricted to in-frame clones and leaves out a portion. The sample has under 150,000 clones, approximately 79% seen once. Germline assignment: CDR1 SGHDT and CDR2 YYEEEE. V lost 5 bases and J 4 bases, leaving 15 bases between the germline ends. CDR3 size: 15 residues. To note about this clone: Its antigen is still unknown.

General study findings and limits: Association of a missense DCLRE1C variant with TCR beta V- and J-gene trimming was reported in a later analysis.

The TCR sequence derives from a woman aged 35 to 49 in good health and CMV-seropositive. Sequenced: PBMCs. The gene calls are TRBV5-6 and TRBJ1-4; D call uncertain. In nucleotides, the CDR3 is TGTGCCAGCAGACGACTAGGGCGGGTTAATGAAAAACTGTTTTTT. Its translation: CASRRLGRVNEKLFF.